Each of the 17 T cell receptor beta chains below was sequenced from the same sample in a study of CD4+ T cells in melanoma. Assay used: immunoSEQ multiplex PCR; TCRdb lists only in-frame clones, some missing. This table holds over 130,000 clones, around 90% found once. These TCRs come from a human donor with melanoma.

The chain joins TRBV6-1 to TRBJ2-2; TRBD1 matches at 7 bases. CDR1 is MNHNS, CDR2 SASEGT, per germline. CDR3 size: 15 residues. Trimming at V came to 3 bases and at J to 6 bases, leaving 7 bases not matched to a gene. CDR3 region: CASSERQGLSGELFF. The CDR3 coding sequence is TGTGCCAGCAGTGAGCGACAGGGTCTCTCCGGGGAGCTGTTTTTT.

This chain joins TRBV7-9 and TRBJ2-5, with 7 bases that match TRBD1. CDR3 length equals 14 residues. CDR1 is SEHNR and CDR2 is FQNEAQ in the germline V gene (reference sequence). Trimming took 1 base from V and 4 from J; bases not matched to a gene: 3. CDR3 protein: CASSLVQGLETQYF. In DNA, the CDR3 is TGTGCCAGCAGCTTAGTACAGGGGTTAGAGACCCAGTACTTC.

Remarks on this clone: The sample holds other DNA sequences that translate to the same CDR3. The V call is TRBV7-9, the J call TRBJ2-5; D gene uncertain. V lost 5 bases to trimming and J lost 2 bases, with 3 bases between them. The V gene's germline CDR1 is SEHNR and CDR2 FQNEAQ (reference sequence). CDR3 length: 11 amino acids. The chain's CDR3 is CASSLQETQYF. In DNA form, the CDR3 reads TGTGCCAGCAGCCTACAAGAGACCCAGTACTTC.

V and J are TRBV30 and TRBJ1-4, with a possible D match to TRBD1 (5 bases). Between the trimmed V and J ends, which lost 4 bases and 12 bases, there was a span of 18 bases. This CDR3 is built from 13 residues. Germline CDR1 GTSNPN, CDR2 SVGIG (reference sequence). This CDR3 is CAWKDTSGPELFF. For the CDR3, the DNA is TGTGCCTGGAAAGATACATCGGGGCCCGAACTGTTTTTT.

This clone has just one count. V and J are TRBV10-3 and TRBJ1-3; unclear D gene. The CDR3 is 16 residues long. CDR1 and CDR2 (germline): ENHRY, SYGVKD. Trimming pared 7 bases from V and 0 bases from J, leaving 16 bases between. This CDR3 is CAITDVDLNSGNTIYF. Here the CDR3 DNA reads TGTGCCATCACCGACGTTGACTTAAACTCTGGAAACACCATATATTTT.

The DNA for the CDR3 is TGTGCGTCCGGGGCAATGGCCACAGATACGCAGTATTTT. It is translated as CASGAMATDTQYF. The V call is TRBV30, the J call TRBJ2-3; D is perhaps TRBD1 or TRBD2 (5 bases each). The CDR3 sequence is 13 residues long. Germline V lookup: CDR1 GTSNPN, CDR2 SVGIG (reference sequence).

This chain links TRBV25-1 with TRBJ2-7, with 8 bases identical to TRBD2. The CDR3 runs to 16 residues. The J segment lost 2 bases and the V segment lost 6 bases, leaving 12 bases of the junction unmatched. Per germline, CDR1 MGHDK and CDR2 SYGVNS. CDR3 sequence: CASSPFGAGGTYEQYF. CDR3 nucleotides: TGTGCCAGCAGCCCCTTTGGGGCGGGGGGTACCTACGAGCAGTACTTC.

The rearrangement links TRBV27 to TRBJ1-1; a weak D match, TRBD1 (6 bases). V was shortened by 5 bases and J by 5 bases, with 21 bases between the two germline ends. The CDR3 covers 16 residues. Germline CDR1 reads MNHEY; CDR2 reads SMNVEV (reference sequence). CDR3 coding DNA: TGTGCCAGCAGTCCCACCTTCGACAGGCTTTGGACTGAAGCTTTCTTT. The encoded protein is CASSPTFDRLWTEAFF.

This rearrangement joins TRBV7-9 to TRBJ2-2; D call uncertain. This CDR3 region has 15 residues. Germline V gene lookup returns CDR1 SEHNR and CDR2 FQNEAQ (reference sequence). The germline V and J ends were trimmed by 1 base and 0 bases, with 6 bases remaining between them. The CDR3 nucleotides read TGTGCCAGCAGCTTAGGGGAAGCGAACACCGGGGAGCTGTTTTTT. It encodes CASSLGEANTGELFF. Complete variable domain (other parts from reference TRBV7-9 and TRBJ2-2): DTGVSQNPRHKITKRGQNVTFRCDPISEHNRLYWYRQTLGQGPEFLTYFQNEAQLEKSRLLSDRFSAERPKGSFSTLEIQRTEQGDSAMYLCASSLGEANTGELFFGEGSRLTVL.

The genes are TRBV29-1 and TRBJ1-6; tentative D call: TRBD1 (5 bases). The CDR3 has 14 amino acids. V gave up 5 bases and J gave up 5 bases, with 13 bases separating them. The germline V gene encodes CDR1 SQVTM and CDR2 ANQGSEA. CDR3 nucleotide sequence: TGCAGCGTTTCGGTGGAGGGGAATAATTCACCCCTCCACTTT. It is translated as CSVSVEGNNSPLHF.

The chain uses TRBV18 and TRBJ2-7; 10 bases line up with TRBD1. There are 15 residues in the CDR3. J gave up 5 bases and V 6 bases, and 10 bases lay outside the gene matches. Per the germline V gene, CDR1 is KGHSH and CDR2 is LQKENI. The CDR3 sequence is CASSPNPGTGDEQYF. The CDR3 nucleotides are TGTGCCAGCTCCCCTAACCCTGGGACAGGGGACGAGCAGTACTTC.

The rearrangement joins TRBV18 to TRBJ1-5, with D perhaps matching TRBD1 (6 bases). The V gene lost 2 bases and the J gene lost 3 bases, with 11 bases spanning the gap. CDR1 is KGHSH and CDR2 is LQKENI in the germline V gene. This CDR3 comprises 15 residues. CDR3: CASSPGGQYNQPQHF. The CDR3 DNA is TGTGCCAGCTCACCAGGGGGGCAGTACAATCAGCCCCAGCATTTT.

The chain uses TRBV30 and TRBJ1-6; possibly TRBD1 for D (6 bases). CDR3 length: 15 amino acids. The germline CDR1 and CDR2 sequences are GTSNPN and SVGIG (reference sequence). V was cut by 2 bases and J by 9 bases, with 17 bases left in between. CDR3 in amino acids: CAWSLTGLGSSPLHF. In DNA form, the CDR3 reads TGTGCCTGGAGTCTGACAGGATTGGGCAGTTCACCCCTCCACTTT. Based on the CDR3 plus reference TRBV30 and TRBJ1-6, the full variable domain is SQTIHQWPATLVQPVGSPLSLECTVEGTSNPNLYWYRQAAGRGLQLLFYSVGIGQISSEVPQNLSASRPQDRQFILSSKKLLLSDSGFYLCAWSLTGLGSSPLHFGNGTRLTVT.

The gene calls are TRBV5-4 and TRBJ1-2; possible D gene TRBD1, 5 bases. The V end lost 7 bases, the J end lost 11 bases, and 18 bases lay between the germline ends. Germline CDR1 reads SGHNT; CDR2 reads YYREEE (reference sequence). This CDR3 spans 12 amino acids. The CDR3 DNA reads as TGTGCCAGCCCCTCTGTCAGGGCGGATTACACCTTC. This gives the protein CASPSVRADYTF.

The chain couples TRBV19 to TRBJ1-1; the D is unclear. The CDR3 has 12 residues. Per the germline V gene, CDR1 is LNHDA and CDR2 is SQIVND (reference sequence). V gave up 6 bases and J gave up 3 bases, with 8 bases separating them. CDR3 nucleotide sequence: TGTGCCAGTAGAGCGGGATACACTGAAGCTTTCTTT. Translating gives CASRAGYTEAFF.

This chain connects TRBV27 to TRBJ2-3, with 15 bases identical to TRBD2. CDR1 MNHEY and CDR2 SMNVEV come from the germline V gene (reference sequence). The junction had 12 bases not matched to a gene; V was cut back by 5 bases and J by 3 bases. This CDR3 comprises 19 residues. The CDR3 is CASSRPGLAGGRRTDTQYF. The CDR3 coding sequence is TGTGCCAGCAGTCGACCGGGACTAGCGGGGGGCCGGAGAACAGATACGCAGTATTTT.

The chain couples TRBV6-1 to TRBJ1-6; D is ambiguous. Trimming removed 3 bases at V and 8 bases at J, with 14 bases between. CDR1 and CDR2 (germline): MNHNS, SASEGT. The CDR3 contains 15 residues. CDR3 residues: CASSEWTSMDSPLHF. The CDR3 region has the DNA TGTGCCAGCAGTGAGTGGACGTCTATGGATTCACCCCTCCACTTT.